This T cell receptor beta chain was captured by sequencing in a study of blood T cells in healthy people across ages. Points on this clonotype: The junction departs from the called germline gene at one end, perhaps through a read error.

The donors, healthy Caucasians from Russia, were aged roughly 6 to 90. Using a J-beta primer mix together with a sample-barcoded 5' primer, a second PCR was run for 7 to 11 cycles. TCRdb itself ran the 5' RACE reads through MiXCR, one entry per CDR3 protein. This table holds 1.5 million to 2 million distinct CDR3 sequences, 40% to 55% found once. CDR1 and CDR2 (germline): LNHNV, YYDKDF (reference sequence). The CDR3 length is 14 residues. The chain employs TRBV15 and TRBJ2-5; a weak D match, TRBD2 (5 bases). The source material was blood. This clonotype originated in a woman aged 40 to 50 in good health. CDR3 sequence (DNA): TGTACCACCGGCAGAGGGAAGGCACAAGAGACCCAGTACTTC. Translating it yields CTTGRGKAQETQYF.